One sample yielded the 8 T cell receptor beta chains listed below, sequenced in a study of blood T cell repertoires in COVID-19. Data came from immunoSEQ multiplex PCR; TCRdb stores just in-frame clones and leaves some out. The table lists 240,000 or so clones, 88% of them singletons. Sequencing used peripheral blood. These receptors were taken from a woman in her 40s who had recovered from COVID-19.

V usage is TRBV14 and J usage is TRBJ2-7, with D unresolved. V lost 1 base and J lost 7, with 5 bases in between. Germline V gene sequence: CDR1 SGHDN, CDR2 FVKESK. The CDR3 length is 11 residues. CDR3 coding DNA: TGTGCCAGCAGCCAAGTCCGGGAGCAGTACTTC. This gives the protein CASSQVREQYF.

The rearrangement links TRBV23-1 to TRBJ2-7; TRBD1 matches 8 bases. TRBV23-1 counts as an open reading frame of uncertain function. The junction had 6 bases not matched to a gene; V was cut back by 4 bases and J by 4 bases. The CDR3 is made up of 14 amino acids. CDR3 in amino acids: CASSLPDRVYEQYV. The CDR3 bases are TGCGCCAGCAGTCTCCCGGACAGGGTTTACGAGCAGTACGTC.

The V gene is TRBV19, the J gene TRBJ1-2; 11 bases agree with TRBD1. Trimming took 9 bases from V and 2 from J; bases not matched to a gene: 5. The CDR3 sequence is 14 residues long. CDR1 and CDR2 from the germline V gene are LNHDA and SQIVND (reference sequence). CDR3 loop: CASARDRGNYGYTF. DNA of the CDR3: TGTGCCAGCGCACGGGACAGGGGGAACTATGGCTACACCTTC.

The CDR3 reads CASSQDGTRGSRYTF. The CDR3 DNA reads as TGTGCCAGCAGCCAAGACGGGACTCGCGGTTCCCGCTACACCTTC. The gene calls are TRBV14 and TRBJ1-2; D is possibly TRBD1 (5 bases). The CDR3 totals 15 residues. Between the trimmed V and J ends, which lost 0 bases and 9 bases, there was a span of 17 bases. Germline lookup yields CDR1 SGHDN and CDR2 FVKESK.

The V call is TRBV15, the J call TRBJ2-4; D possibly uses TRBD1 or TRBD2 (6 bases each). CDR3 size: 12 residues. Looked up from germline, CDR1 is LNHNV and CDR2 is YYDKDF (reference sequence). The chain's CDR3 is CATGGTKNIQYF. The CDR3 DNA is TGTGCAACCGGGGGCACCAAAAACATTCAGTACTTC.

The V and J genes are TRBV19 and TRBJ2-6; a weak D match, TRBD1 (6 bases). Germline lookup yields CDR1 LNHDA and CDR2 SQIVND (reference sequence). V was shortened by 3 bases and J by 0 bases, with 12 bases between the two germline ends. The CDR3 spans 17 residues. CDR3: CASSMGRGSSGANVLTF. CDR3 DNA: TGTGCCAGTAGTATGGGCAGGGGCAGCTCTGGGGCCAACGTCCTGACTTTC.

The chain couples TRBV5-4 to TRBJ1-1, with D tentatively TRBD1 (5 bases). Trimming stripped 4 bases from V and 11 bases from J, with 15 bases between. In germline, CDR1 is SGHNT, CDR2 YYREEE (reference sequence). CDR3 length: 12 residues. The CDR3, as DNA: TGTGCCAGCAGCACACCCACGGGGGAGGCTTTCTTT. It codes for CASSTPTGEAFF.

The chain carries TRBV5-1 and TRBJ2-1; 14 bases match TRBD2. Germline CDR1 reads SGHRS; CDR2 reads YFSETQ. V gave up 4 bases and J gave up 10 bases; unmatched junction bases: 13. This CDR3 is 17 amino acids long. CDR3 sequence reads: CASSPGLAGAGFGEQFF. CDR3 sequence (DNA): TGCGCCAGCAGCCCGGGACTAGCGGGAGCCGGGTTTGGGGAGCAGTTCTTC.